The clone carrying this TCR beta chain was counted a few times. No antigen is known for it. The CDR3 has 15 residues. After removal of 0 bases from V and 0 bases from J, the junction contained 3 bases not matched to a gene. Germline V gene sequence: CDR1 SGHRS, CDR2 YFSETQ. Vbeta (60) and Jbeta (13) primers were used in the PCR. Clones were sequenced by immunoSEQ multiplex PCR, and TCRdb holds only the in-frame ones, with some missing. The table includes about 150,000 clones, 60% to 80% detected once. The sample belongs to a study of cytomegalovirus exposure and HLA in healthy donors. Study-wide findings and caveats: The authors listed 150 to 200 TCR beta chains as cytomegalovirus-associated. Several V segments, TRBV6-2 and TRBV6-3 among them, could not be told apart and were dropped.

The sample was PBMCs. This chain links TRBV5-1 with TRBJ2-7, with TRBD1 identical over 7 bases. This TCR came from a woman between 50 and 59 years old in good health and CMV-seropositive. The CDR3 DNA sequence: TGCGCCAGCAGCTTGGGACAGGGATTCTCCTACGAGCAGTACTTC. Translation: CASSLGQGFSYEQYF.